Below are 16 T cell receptor beta chains sequenced from a single sample in a study of T cells after yellow fever vaccination. TCRdb recomputed calls from the 5' RACE reads with MiXCR, one row per CDR3 protein. The data hold approximately 330,000 distinct CDR3 sequences, with under 15% observed a single time. Sequencing was performed on CD4+ T cells sorted from PBMCs, taken 15 days after the yellow fever booster vaccination. Receptor source: a man younger than 35 who received the YFV17D yellow fever vaccine.

The V call is TRBV18, the J call TRBJ1-1, with D possibly TRBD1 on 5 matching bases. Germline V gene sequence: CDR1 KGHSH, CDR2 LQKENI. The germline V and J ends were trimmed by 4 bases and 3 bases, with 15 bases remaining between them. This CDR3 comprises 15 residues. CDR3 sequence reads: CASSQSGGWDTEAFF. CDR3 in DNA: TGTGCCAGCTCACAATCCGGGGGGTGGGACACTGAAGCTTTCTTT.

The V and J genes are TRBV19 and TRBJ1-2; perhaps TRBD1 as D (6 bases). The CDR3 totals 15 residues. Germline lookup yields CDR1 LNHDA and CDR2 SQIVND (reference sequence). V was pared by 4 bases and J by 4 bases, with 16 bases between. The CDR3 coding sequence is TGTGCCAGTAGTACAAGGACAGAGAGGAGCTATGGCTACACCTTC. It translates to CASSTRTERSYGYTF.

The J gene is TRBJ2-7, the V gene TRBV7-9; D ambiguous. The germline V and J ends were trimmed by 5 bases and 9 bases, with 14 bases remaining between them. From germline, CDR1 is SEHNR and CDR2 FQNEAQ (reference sequence). The CDR3 runs 12 residues. CDR3 nucleotides: TGTGCCAGCAGCCTAACTTCTGGTGGGCAGTACTTC. This gives the protein CASSLTSGGQYF.

This clonotype was seen a few times. The chain employs TRBV7-2 and TRBJ2-2, with a possible D match to TRBD1 (6 bases). This CDR3 is 14 amino acids long. Germline V CDR1 and CDR2: SGHTA, FQGNSA. V was pared by 3 bases and J by 7 bases, with 12 bases between. CDR3 in amino acids: CASSLDSRGGELFF. As DNA, the CDR3 is TGTGCCAGCAGCTTGGACAGTCGGGGCGGGGAGCTGTTTTTT.

The V gene is TRBV28, the J gene TRBJ1-1; D not certain. V was cut by 7 bases and J by 0 bases, with 3 bases left in between. CDR3 length: 11 amino acids. CDR1 and CDR2 (germline): MDHEN, SYDVKM. CDR3 DNA sequence: TGTGCCAGCAAGATGAACACTGAAGCTTTCTTT. It translates to CASKMNTEAFF.

The V gene is TRBV2, the J gene TRBJ2-1; D possibly matches TRBD1 or TRBD2 (5 bases each). Looked up from germline, CDR1 is SNHLY and CDR2 is FYNNEI. The CDR3 contains 11 residues. V dropped 7 bases and J dropped 12 bases, with 13 bases sitting between them. As DNA, the CDR3 is TGTGCCAGCACCATGGGGGTACGGCAGTTCTTC. The encoded protein is CASTMGVRQFF.

The chain is built from TRBV4-1 and TRBJ2-3; 7 bases fit TRBD2. CDR1 and CDR2 (germline): MGHRA, YSYEKL. V shed 4 bases, J shed 8 bases, and the junction held 6 bases outside the gene matches. This CDR3 contains 13 residues. The CDR3 loop reads CASSPAGRATQYF. The CDR3, as DNA: TGCGCCAGCAGCCCAGCAGGGAGGGCTACGCAGTATTTT.

A single count supports this clonotype. The rearrangement uses TRBV7-8 and TRBJ2-7, with 9 bases that match TRBD1. Looked up from germline, CDR1 is SGHVS and CDR2 is FQNEAQ. CDR3 length equals 13 residues. J gave up 6 bases and V 1 base, and 1 base lay outside the gene matches. The CDR3 protein is CASSLGGQGEQYV. The CDR3 DNA is TGTGCCAGCAGCTTAGGGGGACAGGGCGAGCAGTACGTC.

This clonotype was counted only a few times. The gene calls are TRBV12-3 or TRBV12-4 and TRBJ1-5; D gene uncertain. Trimming stripped 6 bases from V and 0 bases from J, with 9 bases between. There are 14 residues in the CDR3. The CDR3 reads CASSLEASNQPQHF. In DNA, the CDR3 is TGTGCCAGCAGCCTTGAGGCTAGCAATCAGCCCCAGCATTTT.

The V call is TRBV11-3, the J call TRBJ2-2; TRBD1 agrees at 7 bases. This CDR3 comprises 14 residues. J lost 6 bases, V lost 5 bases, and 6 bases had no gene match. The germline CDR1 and CDR2 sequences are SGHNT and YENEEA. The CDR3 DNA sequence: TGTGCCAGCAGCCGAAATCAGGGGGCCGGGGAGCTGTTTTTT. Translating gives CASSRNQGAGELFF.

V is TRBV10-2 and J is TRBJ1-4, with 7 bases lining up with TRBD1. V was clipped by 2 bases and J by 8 bases; unmatched bases: 5. Germline loops: CDR1 WSHSY, CDR2 SAAADI. The CDR3 has 14 residues. CDR3 DNA sequence: TGCGCCAGCAGTGAGCGACAGGGTGGGGAAAAACTGTTTTTT. Residues: CASSERQGGEKLFF.

This clonotype was recorded a few times. The chain recombines TRBV5-1 with TRBJ1-1; D might be TRBD1 (5 bases). Trimming left V 4 bases short and J 1 base short, with 8 bases between. Germline V CDR1 and CDR2: SGHRS, YFSETQ. The CDR3 sequence is 13 residues long. The CDR3, as DNA: TGCGCCAGCAGCGGACAACGGAACACTGAAGCTTTCTTT. Residues: CASSGQRNTEAFF.

The CDR3 sequence is CASSLQDHQETQYF. The CDR3 DNA reads TGCGCCAGCAGCCTACAGGACCACCAAGAGACCCAGTACTTC. The rearrangement joins TRBV5-1 to TRBJ2-5, with D maybe TRBD1 (5 bases). The CDR3 sequence is 14 residues long. V lost 4 bases and J 0 bases, leaving 10 bases between the germline ends. Germline loops: CDR1 SGHRS, CDR2 YFSETQ.

J is TRBJ2-5 and V is TRBV24-1; either TRBD1 or TRBD2 may fit D (5 bases each). V shed 3 bases and J shed 7 bases, with 14 bases lying between them. Per the germline V gene, CDR1 is KGHDR and CDR2 is SFDVKD. This CDR3 has 14 residues. In DNA, the CDR3 is TGTGCCACCAGTGATCGAGAGGGGTCGGGGACCCAGTACTTC. Protein product: CATSDREGSGTQYF.

This clonotype was found a few times. The CDR3 here is CASSAGKGQTYEQYF. The CDR3 DNA follows: TGTGCCAGCAGCGCAGGGAAGGGACAAACCTACGAGCAGTACTTC. J is TRBJ2-7 and V is TRBV7-9, with D possibly being TRBD1 (6 bases). Germline loops: CDR1 SEHNR, CDR2 FQNEAQ (reference sequence). The CDR3 spans 15 residues. Trimming shortened V by 5 bases and J by 2 bases, and 16 bases separated the two germline ends.

This clonotype has a count of ten or more. The rearrangement uses TRBV29-1 and TRBJ2-3; D is unclear. The CDR3 is 11 residues long. V gave up 7 bases and J gave up 6 bases, with 11 bases separating them. Germline V gives CDR1 SQVTM, CDR2 ANQGSEA. This CDR3 is CSGLRRDTQYF. In nucleotides, the CDR3 is TGCAGCGGGCTGCGTAGGGATACGCAGTATTTT.